This T cell receptor beta chain was captured in a study of PD-1 blockade in classical Hodgkin lymphoma. The CDR3 extends over 15 amino acids. The V end was cut by 0 bases, the J end by 2 bases, with 8 bases between. Looked up from germline, CDR1 is MGHRA and CDR2 is YSYEKL. Some clones are missing from TCRdb's copy, which holds only in-frame ones; the method was immunoSEQ multiplex PCR. The sample lists approximately 10,000 clones; 70% to 90% were seen once. Time point meaning: cycle 4 day 1 (C4D1), after 6 weeks of nivolumab. Every patient relapsed after autologous stem cell transplantation, and brentuximab vedotin exposure varied. Thawed PBMCs were subjected to magnetic negative selection, which yielded isolated CD8+ T cells.

The source was CD8+ T cells from blood, collected before the fourth cycle of nivolumab. This clonotype originated in a human donor with classical Hodgkin lymphoma. The donor label of this sample is uncertain. J is TRBJ2-1 and V is TRBV4-1; TRBD2 might be the D (5 bases). CDR3 protein: CASSQDPSTYNEQFF. DNA of the CDR3: TGCGCCAGCAGCCAAGATCCTAGCACCTACAATGAGCAGTTCTTC.